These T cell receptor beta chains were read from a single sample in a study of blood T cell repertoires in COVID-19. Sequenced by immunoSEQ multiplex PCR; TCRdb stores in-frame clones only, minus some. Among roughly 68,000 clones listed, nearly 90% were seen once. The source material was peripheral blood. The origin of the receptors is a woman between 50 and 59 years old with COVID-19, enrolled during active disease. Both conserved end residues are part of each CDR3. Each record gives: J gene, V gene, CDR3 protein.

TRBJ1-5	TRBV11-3	CASSLAGGNQPQHF
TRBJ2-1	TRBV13	CASSLGGVQSSYNEQFF
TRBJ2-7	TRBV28	CASSAPGPFHEQYF
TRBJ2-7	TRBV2	CASSGSSRIEQYF
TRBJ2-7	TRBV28	CASSFQGSPNYEQYF
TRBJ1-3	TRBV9	CASSPSPRGNTIYF
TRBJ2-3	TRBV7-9	CASSPNADTQYF
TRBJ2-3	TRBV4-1	CASSQERSTDTQYF
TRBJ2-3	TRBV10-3	CAIGRGLAGGNTDTQYF
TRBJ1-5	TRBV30	CAGSWGLGNQPQHF
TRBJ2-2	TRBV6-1	CASSEWGGRERKLVNTGELFF
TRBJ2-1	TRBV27	CASKKGGNSYNEQFF
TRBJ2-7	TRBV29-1	CSVSPGEVQYF
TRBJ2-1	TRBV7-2	CASSSLAGGALMSRFF
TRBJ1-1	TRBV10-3	CAISEKGGDFNTEAFF
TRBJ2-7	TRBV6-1	CASNPVSAYEQYF
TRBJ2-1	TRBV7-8	CASSLVLGGNEQFF
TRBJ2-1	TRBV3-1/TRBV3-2	CASSLSRGNEQFF
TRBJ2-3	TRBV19	CASSPLAVSSTDTQYF
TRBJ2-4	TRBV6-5	CASSYEGGYDIQYF
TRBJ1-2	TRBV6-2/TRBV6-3	CASSLDRAAIGYTF
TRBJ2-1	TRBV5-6	CASSPGPGQGYNEQFF
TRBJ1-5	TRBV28	CASSAGRGGGGQPQHF
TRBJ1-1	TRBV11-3	CASSLIRQGYEAFF
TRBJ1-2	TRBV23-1	CASSQSRDRSRGYTF
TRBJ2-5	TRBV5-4	CASSLAGVQETQYF
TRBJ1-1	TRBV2	CASKVGGMNTEAFF
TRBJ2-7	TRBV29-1	CSVVGGDEQYF
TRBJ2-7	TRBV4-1	CASSQASGVYEQYF
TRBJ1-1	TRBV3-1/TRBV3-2	CASSQGNRGYPAEAFF
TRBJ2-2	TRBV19	CASRKGGSTGELFF
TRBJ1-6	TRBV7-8	CASSSRGRGDSPLHF
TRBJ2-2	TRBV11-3	CASSFGAPNTGELFF
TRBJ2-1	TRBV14	CASRNSGSYNEQFF
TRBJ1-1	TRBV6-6	CASSYSPGAGTEAFF
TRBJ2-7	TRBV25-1	CASSGPGLAGNEQYF
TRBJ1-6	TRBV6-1	CASSGPGQGNNSPLHF
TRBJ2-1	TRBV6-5	CASSREGVYNEQFF
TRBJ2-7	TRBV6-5	CASSYSPLASEQYF
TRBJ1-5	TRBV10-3	CAISRGSEPQHF
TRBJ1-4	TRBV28	CASSPGQDFNEKLFF
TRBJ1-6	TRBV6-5	CASSYLGTGLDSPLHF
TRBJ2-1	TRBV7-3	CASSLDGSYNEQFF
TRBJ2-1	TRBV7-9	CASTLLGSQQFF
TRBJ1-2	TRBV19	CASMEGYGYTF
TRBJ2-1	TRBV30	CAWRGSSYNEQFF
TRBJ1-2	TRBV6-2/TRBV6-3	CASSYVSQGFYGYTF
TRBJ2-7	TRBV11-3	CASSPGTGAYEQYF
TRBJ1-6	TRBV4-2	CASSVDSRNSPLHF
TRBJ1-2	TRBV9	CASSVGGLDYGYTF
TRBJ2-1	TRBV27	CASSQRIYNEQFF
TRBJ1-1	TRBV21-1	CASSKDRVGTEAFF
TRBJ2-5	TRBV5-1	CASSPGTTWETQYF
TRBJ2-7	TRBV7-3	CASSLTTSSEQYF
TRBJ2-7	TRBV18	CASSPISQGSSYEQYF
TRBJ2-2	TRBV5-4	CASSLEAAVRGSTGELFF
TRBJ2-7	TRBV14	CASSPFRGSVAEQYF
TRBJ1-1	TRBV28	CASSFMTRRSTEAFF
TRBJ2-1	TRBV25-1	CASSPLGGYNEQFF